This TCR beta chain was sequenced for a study of Ad26.COV2.S vaccination and SARS-CoV-2 variants. Study as a whole: Enrollment placed the donor in the COV1001 Ad26.COV2.S trial arm. Each vaccinee took Ad26.COV2.S intramuscularly, once or twice 56 days apart. Study-level results: Marked by substantial breadth, spike-specific CD8+ and CD4+ T cell responses were reportedly seen after vaccination.

As to this clone: No antigen is known for it.

The treatment: around 19 received Ad26.COV2.S at low or high dose, single or two shots; about five received placebo; per-sample allocation not given. Day 63 after the first vaccine or placebo injection was the time point for sampling. This Boston cohort included adults aged 18-55 years. TCRdb keeps only in-frame clones here, not all; method: immunoSEQ multiplex PCR. Of roughly 300,000 clones listed, around 88% were seen once; the top ten hold around 5%. The TCR was taken from a person aged 18-60 years who received the Ad26.COV2.S COVID-19 vaccine or a placebo. The starting material was peripheral blood, obtained in a trial of Ad26.COV2.S vaccine versus placebo.

CDR3 amino acids: CASSLRAREKAFF. The CDR3 DNA reads as TGTGCCAGCAGCTTAAGGGCCAGGGAGAAAGCTTTCTTT. The chain links TRBV7-2 to TRBJ1-1, with a tentative D call TRBD1 (5 bases). V lost 2 bases to trimming and J lost 9 bases, with 13 bases between them. This CDR3 has 13 amino acids. CDR1 and CDR2 (germline): SGHTA, FQGNSA.